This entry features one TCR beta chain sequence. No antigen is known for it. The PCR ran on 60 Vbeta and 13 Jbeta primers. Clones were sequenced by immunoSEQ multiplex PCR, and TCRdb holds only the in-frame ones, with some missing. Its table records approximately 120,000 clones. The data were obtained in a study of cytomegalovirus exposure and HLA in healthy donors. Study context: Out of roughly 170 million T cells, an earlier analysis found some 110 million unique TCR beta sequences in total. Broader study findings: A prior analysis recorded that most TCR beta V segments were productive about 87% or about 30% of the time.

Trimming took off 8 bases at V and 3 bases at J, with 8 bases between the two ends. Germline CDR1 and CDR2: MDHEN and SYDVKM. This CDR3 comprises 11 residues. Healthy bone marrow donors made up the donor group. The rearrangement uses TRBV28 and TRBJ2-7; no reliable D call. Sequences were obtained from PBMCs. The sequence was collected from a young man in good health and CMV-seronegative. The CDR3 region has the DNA TGTGCCAGCCGAGACATCTACGAGCAGTACTTC. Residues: CASRDIYEQYF.